These T cell receptor beta chains were read from a single sample in a study of OX40 agonist ivuxolimab in advanced cancers. Some clones are missing from TCRdb's copy, which holds only in-frame ones; the method was immunoSEQ multiplex PCR. The table has some 64,000 clones, roughly 90% seen once. This specimen was CD4+ or CD8+ T cells sorted from blood, taken in a trial of the OX40 agonist ivuxolimab. All receptors derive from an adult with an advanced solid tumor such as melanoma, head and neck, liver or kidney cancer. The CDR3 runs from the conserved cysteine through the conserved F or W. The order of the fields is V gene, D gene, clone size, J gene, CDR3 DNA, CDR3 protein. The D gene is left open where the match is weak. Clone size is given for some rows only: seen once, a few or many times, or a class if the clone is expanded.

v_gene: TRBV27; d_gene: .; abundance: once; j_gene: TRBJ1-2; CDR3nt: TGTGCCAGCAGTTTCGACGGGGATTATGGCTACACCTTC; CDR3aa: CASSFDGDYGYTF
v_gene: TRBV4-3; d_gene: .; abundance: medium-sized; j_gene: TRBJ1-2; CDR3nt: TGCGCCAGCAGCCAAGACAGGAGAATCGGCTATGGCTACACCTTC; CDR3aa: CASSQDRRIGYGYTF
v_gene: TRBV13; d_gene: .; abundance: .; j_gene: TRBJ1-1; CDR3nt: TGTGCCAGCAGCCTTTTGGGGCAGCTACCCGGAGCTTTCTTT; CDR3aa: CASSLLGQLPGAFF
v_gene: TRBV5-1; d_gene: .; abundance: once; j_gene: TRBJ2-7; CDR3nt: TGCGCCAGCAGCCCGAACCCTGGGGGGGGCTCGGGCGAGCAGTACTTC; CDR3aa: CASSPNPGGGSGEQYF
v_gene: TRBV7-7; d_gene: TRBD2; abundance: .; j_gene: TRBJ2-1; CDR3nt: TGTGCTAGCAGCTTATCCCCGGGAGGGGAAAATGAGCAGTTCTTC; CDR3aa: CASSLSPGGENEQFF
v_gene: TRBV7-9; d_gene: TRBD1; abundance: few; j_gene: TRBJ1-4; CDR3nt: TGTGCCAGCAGCCACCCCCCCCGAGACAGGGGATATGAAAAACTGTTTTTT; CDR3aa: CASSHPPRDRGYEKLFF
v_gene: TRBV28; d_gene: .; abundance: .; j_gene: TRBJ1-1; CDR3nt: TGTGCCAGCCATACACAGAACACTGAAGCTTTCTTT; CDR3aa: CASHTQNTEAFF
v_gene: TRBV7-8; d_gene: TRBD2; abundance: .; j_gene: TRBJ2-7; CDR3nt: TGTGCCAGCAGCTTGACGGGAGGGGTCCACGAGCAGTACTTC; CDR3aa: CASSLTGGVHEQYF
v_gene: TRBV7-2; d_gene: .; abundance: once; j_gene: TRBJ2-7; CDR3nt: TGTGCCAGCAGCGCCACAAATTACGAGCAGTACTTC; CDR3aa: CASSATNYEQYF
v_gene: TRBV11-2; d_gene: TRBD1; abundance: .; j_gene: TRBJ2-1; CDR3nt: TGTGCCAGCAGCACCAACACAGGGGGTGTTGAGCAGTTCTTC; CDR3aa: CASSTNTGGVEQFF
v_gene: TRBV29-1; d_gene: .; abundance: .; j_gene: TRBJ1-1; CDR3nt: TGCAGCGTTGATGAACAGGGAAGGTACACTGAAGCTTTCTTT; CDR3aa: CSVDEQGRYTEAFF
v_gene: TRBV6-1; d_gene: .; abundance: .; j_gene: TRBJ2-7; CDR3nt: TGTGCCAGCAGTGGCAGACATCGAGGGTCCTACGAGCAGTACTTC; CDR3aa: CASSGRHRGSYEQYF
v_gene: TRBV10-1; d_gene: TRBD2; abundance: .; j_gene: TRBJ2-7; CDR3nt: TGCGCCAGCAGCCCCACCCCCGGAGCGGGAGTAGATGAGCAGTACTTC; CDR3aa: CASSPTPGAGVDEQYF
v_gene: TRBV19; d_gene: TRBD2; abundance: .; j_gene: TRBJ2-3; CDR3nt: TGTGCCAGTAGTAAGAACTCGGCGGGAGGGGACACAGATACGCAGTATTTT; CDR3aa: CASSKNSAGGDTDTQYF
v_gene: TRBV7-6; d_gene: .; abundance: .; j_gene: TRBJ2-2; CDR3nt: TGTGCCAGCAGCTTTCCCCCCGGGGGTAGCGCCTCCGGGGAGCTGTTTTTT; CDR3aa: CASSFPPGGSASGELFF
v_gene: TRBV7-9; d_gene: .; abundance: .; j_gene: TRBJ1-5; CDR3nt: TGTGCCAGCAGCCAAACAGGGAATCAGCCCCAGCATTTT; CDR3aa: CASSQTGNQPQHF
v_gene: TRBV5-6; d_gene: TRBD1; abundance: .; j_gene: TRBJ1-4; CDR3nt: TGTGCCAGCATGGTCGGGGACAGGGATGAAAAACTGTTTTTT; CDR3aa: CASMVGDRDEKLFF
v_gene: TRBV6-5; d_gene: .; abundance: few; j_gene: TRBJ1-6; CDR3nt: TGTGCCAGCAGTGCACTCGGGAGGGACGGCCGGTCCCTCCACTTT; CDR3aa: CASSALGRDGRSLHF
v_gene: TRBV4-2; d_gene: .; abundance: .; j_gene: TRBJ2-7; CDR3nt: TGTGCCAGCAGCCAAGACCCCTTAGGGTCCTACGAGCAGTACTTC; CDR3aa: CASSQDPLGSYEQYF
v_gene: TRBV30; d_gene: .; abundance: .; j_gene: TRBJ2-3; CDR3nt: TGTGCCTGGAGTGGTGTAGATACGCAGTATTTT; CDR3aa: CAWSGVDTQYF
v_gene: TRBV19; d_gene: TRBD1; abundance: .; j_gene: TRBJ1-2; CDR3nt: TGTGCCAGTACTATGACAGGGCGGTCGGACTATGGCTACACCTTC; CDR3aa: CASTMTGRSDYGYTF
v_gene: TRBV27; d_gene: TRBD1; abundance: .; j_gene: TRBJ1-6; CDR3nt: TGTGCCAGCAGTCCGCTACAGGGGTTCTCTTCACCCCTCCACTTT; CDR3aa: CASSPLQGFSSPLHF
v_gene: TRBV5-1; d_gene: TRBD1; abundance: once; j_gene: TRBJ2-7; CDR3nt: TGCGCCAGCAGCCCGAGCCCAGGGGGTACACTGTCCTACGAGCAGTACTTC; CDR3aa: CASSPSPGGTLSYEQYF
v_gene: TRBV9; d_gene: TRBD2; abundance: .; j_gene: TRBJ2-1; CDR3nt: TGTGCCAGCAGCTCGGGACTAGTTGAGCAGTTCTTC; CDR3aa: CASSSGLVEQFF
v_gene: TRBV4-2; d_gene: .; abundance: .; j_gene: TRBJ2-7; CDR3nt: TGTGCCAGCAGCCAAGCTATGGAGATATCCTACGAGCAGTACTTC; CDR3aa: CASSQAMEISYEQYF
v_gene: TRBV10-3; d_gene: TRBD1; abundance: .; j_gene: TRBJ2-3; CDR3nt: TGTGCCACGGGACAGGGAACAGATACGCAGTATTTT; CDR3aa: CATGQGTDTQYF
v_gene: TRBV28; d_gene: TRBD2; abundance: .; j_gene: TRBJ2-7; CDR3nt: TGTGCCAGCAGTAACCCGGGACTAGTGTACGAGCAGTACTTC; CDR3aa: CASSNPGLVYEQYF
v_gene: TRBV6-5; d_gene: TRBD1; abundance: .; j_gene: TRBJ2-7; CDR3nt: TGTGCCAGTCGCCGGGACAGATTCTACGAGCAGTACTTC; CDR3aa: CASRRDRFYEQYF